In its sample, the clone carrying this T cell receptor beta chain was seen many times. MiXCR, applied by TCRdb to the reads, yields one record per CDR3 protein. The sample yields roughly 230,000 distinct CDR3 sequences, 17% seen once. The entry originates in a study of T cell repertoires in cytomegalovirus infection. Germline assignment: CDR1 SGHTA and CDR2 FQGNSA. Deletions cut 4 bases from V and 1 base from J, with 8 bases between. The CDR3 is 14 amino acids. The chain links TRBV7-2 to TRBJ2-1; a weak D match, TRBD2 (6 bases). Sequencing was performed on CD8+ T cells from PBMCs. The TCR was taken from a human donor in good health (CMV status not recorded). Some clones in this sample may be carry-over from other donors' samples. CDR3 protein: CASSSRGSYNEQFF. In DNA form, the CDR3 reads TGTGCCAGCAGCTCCCGGGGGTCCTACAATGAGCAGTTCTTC.